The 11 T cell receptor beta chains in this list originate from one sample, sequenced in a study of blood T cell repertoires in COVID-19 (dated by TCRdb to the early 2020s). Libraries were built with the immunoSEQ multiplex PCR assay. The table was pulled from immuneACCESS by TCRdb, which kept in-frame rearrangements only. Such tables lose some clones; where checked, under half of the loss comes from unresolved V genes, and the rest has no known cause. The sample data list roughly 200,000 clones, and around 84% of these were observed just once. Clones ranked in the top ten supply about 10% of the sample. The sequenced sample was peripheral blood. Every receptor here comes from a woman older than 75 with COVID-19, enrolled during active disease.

Here the CDR3 DNA reads TGTGCCACCGGGAAGGTGTACCACGAGCAGTACTTC. Its protein is CATGKVYHEQYF. This chain connects TRBV28 to TRBJ2-7; D might be TRBD2 (5 bases). V lost 10 bases and J 5 bases, leaving 15 bases between the germline ends. The CDR3 consists of 12 residues. Germline V gene lookup returns CDR1 MDHEN and CDR2 SYDVKM.

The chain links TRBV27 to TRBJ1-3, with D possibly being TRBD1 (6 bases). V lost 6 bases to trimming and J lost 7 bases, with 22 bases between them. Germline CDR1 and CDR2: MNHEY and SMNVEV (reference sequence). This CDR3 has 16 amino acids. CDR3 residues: CASSPSGTNLRNTIYF. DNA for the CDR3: TGTGCCAGCAGCCCGAGCGGGACAAACCTCCGCAACACCATATATTTT.

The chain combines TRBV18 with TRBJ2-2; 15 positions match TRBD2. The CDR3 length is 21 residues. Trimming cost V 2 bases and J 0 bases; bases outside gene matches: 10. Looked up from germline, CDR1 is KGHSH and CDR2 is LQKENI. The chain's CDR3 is CASSPYPGTSGGSANTGELFF. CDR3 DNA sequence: TGTGCCAGCTCACCATACCCCGGGACTAGCGGGGGGTCTGCGAACACCGGGGAGCTGTTTTTT.

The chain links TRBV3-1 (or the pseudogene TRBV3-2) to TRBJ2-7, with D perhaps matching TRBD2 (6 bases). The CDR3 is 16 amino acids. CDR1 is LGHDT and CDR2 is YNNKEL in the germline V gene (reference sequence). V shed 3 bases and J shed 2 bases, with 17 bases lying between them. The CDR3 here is CASSHRPGTAAYEQYF. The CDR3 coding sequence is TGTGCCAGCAGCCACCGTCCCGGGACTGCTGCCTACGAGCAGTACTTC.

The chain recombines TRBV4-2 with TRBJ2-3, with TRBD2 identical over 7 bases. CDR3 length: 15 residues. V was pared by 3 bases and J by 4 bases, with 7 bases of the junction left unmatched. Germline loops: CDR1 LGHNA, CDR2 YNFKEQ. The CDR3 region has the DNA TGTGCCAGCAGCCAGCTGACTAGCTCCTCAGATACGCAGTATTTT. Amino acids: CASSQLTSSSDTQYF.

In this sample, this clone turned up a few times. The CDR3 region has the DNA TGCAGCGTTGAGTCGACACAGGGGGCAAGGGACGAGCAGTACTTC. Translation gives CSVESTQGARDEQYF. The chain uses TRBV29-1 and TRBJ2-7; 9 bases fit TRBD1. This CDR3 has 15 amino acids. Germline values: CDR1 SQVTM, CDR2 ANQGSEA. Trimming at V came to 3 bases and at J to 5 bases, leaving 11 bases not matched to a gene.

CDR3: CSVEAGGPGAIQYF. CDR3 sequence (DNA): TGCAGCGTTGAAGCGGGGGGGCCTGGGGCCATTCAGTACTTC. The gene calls are TRBV29-1 and TRBJ2-4; 8 bases are shared with TRBD2. The CDR3 is 14 residues long. Germline-derived CDR1 and CDR2 are SQVTM and ANQGSEA. J was trimmed by 9 bases and V by 1 base; bases with no gene match: 8.

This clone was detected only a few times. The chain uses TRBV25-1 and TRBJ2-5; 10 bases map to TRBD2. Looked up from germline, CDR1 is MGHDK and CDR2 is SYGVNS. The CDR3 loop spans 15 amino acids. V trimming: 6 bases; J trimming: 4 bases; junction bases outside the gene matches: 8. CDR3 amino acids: CASRSAQRGGETQYF. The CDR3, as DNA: TGTGCCAGCAGGAGCGCTCAGCGGGGGGGAGAGACCCAGTACTTC.

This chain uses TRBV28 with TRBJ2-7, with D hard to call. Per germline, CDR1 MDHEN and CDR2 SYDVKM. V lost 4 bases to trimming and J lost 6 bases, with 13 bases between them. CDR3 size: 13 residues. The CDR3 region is CASSSPAGSEQYV. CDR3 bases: TGTGCCAGCAGTTCCCCTGCCGGGTCCGAGCAGTACGTC.

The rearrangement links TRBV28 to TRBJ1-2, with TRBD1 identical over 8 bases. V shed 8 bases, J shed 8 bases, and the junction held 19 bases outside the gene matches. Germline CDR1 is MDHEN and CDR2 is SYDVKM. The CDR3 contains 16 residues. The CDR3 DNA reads TGTGCCAGCCGACTACGGAGGGCAGGGGGCGCGGGGGGCTACACCTTC. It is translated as CASRLRRAGGAGGYTF.

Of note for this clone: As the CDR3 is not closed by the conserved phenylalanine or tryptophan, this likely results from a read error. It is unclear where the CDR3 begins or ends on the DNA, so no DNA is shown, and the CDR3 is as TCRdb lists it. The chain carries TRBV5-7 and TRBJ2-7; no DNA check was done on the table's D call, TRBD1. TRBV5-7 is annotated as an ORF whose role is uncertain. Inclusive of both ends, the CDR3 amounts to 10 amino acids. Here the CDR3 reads CASSSFAGDI.